Listed here are 25 T cell receptor beta chains from one sample, sequenced in a study of blood T cells in healthy people across ages. Alongside a J-beta primer mix, a sample-barcoded 5' primer served in a second PCR lasting 7 to 11 cycles. Each CDR3 protein is one row after TCRdb ran MiXCR on the 5' RACE reads. The data hold 950,000 to 1,200,000 distinct CDR3 sequences, with roughly two fifths observed a single time. The sequenced sample was blood. Receptor source: a man aged 18-30 years in good health.

This clonotype came up a few times. The J gene is TRBJ2-5, the V gene TRBV20-1, with D maybe TRBD1 (5 bases). In germline, CDR1 is DFQATT, CDR2 SNEGSKA (reference sequence). The CDR3 extends over 14 amino acids. Trimming removed 4 bases at V and 0 bases at J, with 12 bases between. As DNA, the CDR3 is TGCAGTGCTACGACGGACATAGACCAAGAGACCCAGTACTTC. Its translation is CSATTDIDQETQYF.

This clonotype was seen ten or more times. V usage is TRBV12-3 or TRBV12-4 and J usage is TRBJ2-1; D unclear. Trimming stripped 6 bases from V and 3 bases from J, with 9 bases between. The CDR3 runs 13 residues. Written as DNA, the CDR3 is TGTGCCAGCAGCTCTGAACTCTACAATGAGCAGTTCTTC. This gives the protein CASSSELYNEQFF.

The CDR3 DNA follows: TGTGCTAGTGGTTCATCGAGGATGAACACTGAAGCTTTCTTT. This encodes CASGSSRMNTEAFF. This chain links TRBV12-5 with TRBJ1-1; D gene uncertain. This CDR3 has 14 residues. CDR1 and CDR2 (germline): LGHNT, FRNRAP. Between the trimmed V and J ends, which lost 4 bases and 0 bases, there was a span of 9 bases.

On this clonotype itself: A junction boundary mismatches the germline segment, possibly from a read error. The V and J genes are TRBV7-9 and TRBJ2-7, with D unresolved. The germline gives CDR1 SEHNR, CDR2 FQNEAQ (reference sequence). The CDR3 extends over 11 amino acids. As DNA, the CDR3 is TGTTCCAGCAGCTCGCAGGTCGAGCAGTACTTC. As protein: CSSSSQVEQYF. The full variable domain, completed using reference TRBV7-9 and TRBJ2-7, is DTGVSQNPRHKITKRGQNVTFRCDPISEHNRLYWYRQTLGQGPEFLTYFQNEAQLEKSRLLSDRFSAERPKGSFSTLEIQRTEQGDSAMYLCSSSSQVEQYFGPGTRLTVT.

This clonotype appeared many times. The junction departs from the called germline gene at one end, perhaps through a read error. V and J are TRBV12-3 or TRBV12-4 and TRBJ2-3; 8 bases fit TRBD2. The CDR3 has 14 amino acids. The chain's CDR3 is CASSLGLAGDTQYF. CDR3 bases: TGTGCCAGCAGCTTAGGTCTAGCGGGAGATACGCAGTATTTT.

This clonotype came up a few times. J is TRBJ1-4 and V is TRBV6-5, with a tentative D call TRBD1 (5 bases). Germline V gives CDR1 MNHEY, CDR2 SVGAGI. The CDR3 loop spans 14 amino acids. Trimming cost V 6 bases and J 7 bases, with 15 bases left between them. The CDR3 sequence: CASRRGIAGEKLFF. CDR3 coding DNA: TGTGCCAGCAGGAGGGGTATCGCTGGTGAAAAACTGTTTTTT.

This chain connects TRBV2 to TRBJ1-2; D is ambiguous. The CDR3 runs 12 residues. Trimming cost V 3 bases and J 6 bases, with 8 bases left between them. The germline CDR1 and CDR2 sequences are SNHLY and FYNNEI. As DNA, the CDR3 is TGTGCCAGCAGTGATAGCTTGAATGGCTACACCTTC. As protein: CASSDSLNGYTF.

This clonotype was seen only a few times. This chain joins TRBV29-1 and TRBJ2-4; 8 nucleotides line up with TRBD1. Trimming cost V 6 bases and J 1 base; bases outside gene matches: 5. From germline, CDR1 is SQVTM and CDR2 ANQGSEA. The CDR3 has 14 amino acids. The CDR3 region has the DNA TGCAGCGTGTGGACAGGGTCGGCCAAAAACATTCAGTACTTC. Translated, it gives CSVWTGSAKNIQYF.

This clonotype appeared a few times. The CDR3 region has the DNA TGTGCTAGTGGTTTGCTCGCGGGGGAACCTAGCACAGATACGCAGTATTTT. Translating gives CASGLLAGEPSTDTQYF. The chain combines TRBV12-5 with TRBJ2-3, with 7 positions matching TRBD2. This CDR3 has 17 residues. V lost 2 bases and J lost 0; bases outside the gene matches: 8. Germline V gives CDR1 LGHNT, CDR2 FRNRAP.

CDR3 amino acids: CASSLIQGNTEAFF. CDR3 nucleotides: TGTGCCAGCAGTTTAATACAGGGGAACACTGAAGCTTTCTTT. This chain links TRBV28 with TRBJ1-1; D might be TRBD1 (6 bases). Germline V gives CDR1 MDHEN, CDR2 SYDVKM. V was shortened by 2 bases and J by 1 base, with 8 bases between the two germline ends. This CDR3 has 14 amino acids. The complete variable domain, with remaining parts taken from reference TRBV28 and TRBJ1-1, reads DVKVTQSSRYLVKRTGEKVFLECVQDMDHENMFWYRQDPGLGLRLIYFSYDVKMKEKGDIPEGYSVSREKKERFSLILESASTNQTSMYLCASSLIQGNTEAFFGQGTRLTVV.

This clonotype was counted a few times. V gene TRBV6-2 or TRBV6-3 combines with J gene TRBJ2-1, with 16 positions matching TRBD2. The CDR3 runs 17 residues. The germline gives CDR1 MNHEY, CDR2 SVGEGT. The J segment lost 8 bases and the V segment lost 6 bases, leaving 10 bases of the junction unmatched. The CDR3 loop is CASSPLRGLAGGDEQFF. The CDR3 nucleotides are TGTGCCAGCAGCCCTCTGAGGGGACTAGCGGGGGGGGATGAGCAGTTCTTC.

Comments on this clonotype: A read error may produce the germline difference seen at one junction end. J is TRBJ2-5 and V is TRBV20-1, with D hard to call. The CDR3 has 11 amino acids. Germline assignment: CDR1 DFQATT and CDR2 SNEGSKA (reference sequence). In DNA form, the CDR3 reads TGTGCCAGGACCTTACAAGAGACCCAGTACTTC. This encodes CARTLQETQYF.

This clonotype was counted between two and nine times. CDR3 residues: CASSQVGLPDGYTF. CDR3 DNA sequence: TGTGCCAGCAGCCAAGTGGGTCTTCCTGATGGCTACACCTTC. V usage is TRBV4-2 and J usage is TRBJ1-2; no firm D call. The CDR3 has 14 amino acids. Germline V gives CDR1 LGHNA, CDR2 YNFKEQ. The V and J ends lost 1 base and 6 bases respectively, with 12 bases between them.

This clonotype was seen repeatedly, ten times or more. The chain uses TRBV5-1 and TRBJ2-3, with TRBD2 matching over 7 bases. This CDR3 is 15 amino acids long. The junction had 4 bases not matched to a gene; V was cut back by 2 bases and J by 1 base. Looked up from germline, CDR1 is SGHRS and CDR2 is YFSETQ. The CDR3 loop reads CASSLSGVRTDTQYF. DNA of the CDR3: TGCGCCAGCAGCTTAAGCGGGGTCCGCACAGATACGCAGTATTTT.

Details on this clonotype: At one of its ends the junction is not consistent with the germline gene, which may arise from a read error. This chain uses TRBV7-2 with TRBJ2-6, with D possibly called TRBD1 or TRBD2 (5 bases each). Germline V gene data show CDR1 as SGHTA and CDR2 as FQGNSA. The CDR3 runs to 16 residues. CDR3 nucleotides: TGTGCCAGCCGCGCGCCCCGTTATTCTGGGACCAACGTCCTGAATTTC. Protein: CASRAPRYSGTNVLNF.

This clonotype has just a few counts. CDR3 in DNA: TGTGCCAGCAGCCCTAGGGGGTTATCACCCCTCCACTTT. Its translation: CASSPRGLSPLHF. This chain uses TRBV12-3 or TRBV12-4 with TRBJ1-6; possibly TRBD1 for D (6 bases). CDR3 length: 13 amino acids. V dropped 6 bases and J dropped 10 bases, with 13 bases sitting between them.

The chain recombines TRBV12-3 or TRBV12-4 with TRBJ1-4; possibly TRBD1 for D (6 bases). The ends were cut back, 5 bases at V and 5 bases at J, with 6 bases in the middle. The CDR3 is made up of 12 amino acids. The CDR3 DNA reads TGTGCCAGCAGTGACAGGAATGAAAAACTGTTTTTT. Protein sequence: CASSDRNEKLFF.

This clonotype was counted between two and nine times. The chain is built from TRBV19 and TRBJ2-1; 7 positions agree with TRBD2. The junction had 7 bases not matched to a gene; V was cut back by 9 bases and J by 2 bases. Germline V gene lookup returns CDR1 LNHDA and CDR2 SQIVND (reference sequence). The CDR3 runs 14 residues. CDR3 amino acids: CASNRDYTYNEQFF. The DNA for the CDR3 is TGTGCCAGCAACCGGGACTATACCTACAATGAGCAGTTCTTC.

The J gene is TRBJ1-6, the V gene TRBV7-9, with 7 bases fitting TRBD1. The CDR3 length is 16 residues. Trimming took 10 bases from V and 0 from J; bases not matched to a gene: 9. CDR1 is SEHNR and CDR2 is FQNEAQ in the germline V gene (reference sequence). For the CDR3, the DNA is TGTGCCACCCAGAACAGGGACAGCTCCTATAATTCACCCCTCCACTTT. The encoded protein is CATQNRDSSYNSPLHF.

The chain recombines TRBV20-1 with TRBJ2-1, with D perhaps matching TRBD1 (5 bases). V was pared by 1 base and J by 6 bases, with 16 bases between. The CDR3 has 15 residues. Looked up from germline, CDR1 is DFQATT and CDR2 is SNEGSKA (reference sequence). Here the CDR3 reads CSARGRARSCNEQFF. The CDR3 DNA follows: TGCAGTGCTAGAGGCAGGGCCAGATCATGCAATGAGCAGTTCTTC.

The genes are TRBV6-6 and TRBJ2-2; tentatively, D is TRBD1 or TRBD2 (5 bases each). Germline assignment: CDR1 MNHNY and CDR2 SVGAGI (reference sequence). This CDR3 spans 14 amino acids. Between the trimmed V and J ends, which lost 2 bases and 7 bases, there was a span of 11 bases. CDR3 sequence reads: CASSYETGGGELFF. The DNA for the CDR3 is TGTGCCAGCAGTTACGAAACAGGAGGCGGGGAGCTGTTTTTT.

Notes on this clonotype: The junction does not match germline at one end; this may be a read error. This sequence joins TRBV5-6 and TRBJ1-2; 10 nucleotides match TRBD1. The germline gives CDR1 SGHDT, CDR2 YYEEEE. The CDR3 runs to 13 residues. The CDR3 sequence is CASRLGQGRGYTF. The CDR3 DNA is TGTGCCAGCAGATTGGGACAGGGGCGAGGCTACACCTTC.

This clonotype was found a few times. CDR3 nucleotide sequence: TGTGCCAGCAGCTTTGGGAGGGGAGTTGAACCTGAAGCTTTCTTT. It encodes CASSFGRGVEPEAFF. This chain joins TRBV7-9 and TRBJ1-1; TRBD1 might be the D (5 bases). V was shortened by 3 bases and J by 6 bases, with 17 bases between the two germline ends. CDR1 and CDR2 (germline): SEHNR, FQNEAQ (reference sequence). CDR3 length equals 15 residues.

This sequence joins TRBV7-9 and TRBJ1-2; TRBD1 is a possible D gene (5 bases). V was cut by 2 bases and J by 6 bases, with 16 bases left in between. Germline-derived CDR1 and CDR2 are SEHNR and FQNEAQ (reference sequence). This CDR3 is built from 15 residues. DNA of the CDR3: TGTGCCAGCAGCTTAACGGACACCACCTTGAATGGCTACACCTTC. Translated, it gives CASSLTDTTLNGYTF.

The gene calls are TRBV2 and TRBJ2-3; 13 bases are a match to TRBD2. V gave up 6 bases and J gave up 4 bases; unmatched junction bases: 7. In germline, CDR1 is SNHLY, CDR2 FYNNEI. The CDR3 sequence is 16 residues long. CDR3 residues: CASRRTSGGWADTQYF. The CDR3, as DNA: TGTGCCAGCAGGCGGACTAGCGGGGGTTGGGCAGATACGCAGTATTTT. Combining the CDR3 with reference TRBV2 and TRBJ2-3 gives the whole variable domain EPEVTQTPSHQVTQMGQEVILRCVPISNHLYFYWYRQILGQKVEFLVSFYNNEISEKSEIFDDQFSVERPDGSNFTLKIRSTKLEDSAMYFCASRRTSGGWADTQYFGPGTRLTVL.